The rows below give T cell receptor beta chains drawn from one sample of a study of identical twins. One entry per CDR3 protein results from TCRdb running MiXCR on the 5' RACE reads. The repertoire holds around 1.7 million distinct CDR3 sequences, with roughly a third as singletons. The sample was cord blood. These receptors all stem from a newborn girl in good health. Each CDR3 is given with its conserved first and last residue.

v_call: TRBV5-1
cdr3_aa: CASSRLQGVETQYF

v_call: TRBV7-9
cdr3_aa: CASSRFGTGNQPQHF

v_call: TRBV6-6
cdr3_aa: CASSYPPGSSYNEQFF

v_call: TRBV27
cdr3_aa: CASSLSARQEGSLHF

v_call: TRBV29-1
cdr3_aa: CSVSVSAKNIQYF

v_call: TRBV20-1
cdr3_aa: CSAREPWTRHYEQYF

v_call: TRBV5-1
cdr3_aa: CASSIGQGVYGYTF

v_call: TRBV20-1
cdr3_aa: CSASPQGVVNQPQHF

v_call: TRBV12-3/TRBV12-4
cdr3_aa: CASTLSFMLAGMSTDTQYF

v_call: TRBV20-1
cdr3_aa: CSASGTKNTGELFF

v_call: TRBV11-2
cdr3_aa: CASSLELYAGGRPDTQYF

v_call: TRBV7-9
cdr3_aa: CASSHFGTGGAGNQPQHF

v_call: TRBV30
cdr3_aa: CAWSSYSLYGYTF

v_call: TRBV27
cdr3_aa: CASRSTGVEKLFF

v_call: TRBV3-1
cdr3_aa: CASSQEPQYNEQFF

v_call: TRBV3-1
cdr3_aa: CASSPGHIISGELFF

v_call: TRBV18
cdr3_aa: CASSLYRGPNNNNGYTF

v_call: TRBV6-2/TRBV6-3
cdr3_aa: CASSYADSGYTF

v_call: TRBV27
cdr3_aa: CASSPDRAYEQYF

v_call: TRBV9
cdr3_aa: CASSVAAAGVWEQFF

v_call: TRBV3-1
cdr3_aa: CASSRLAVHEQYF

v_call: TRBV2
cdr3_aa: CASSTTGNQNIQYF

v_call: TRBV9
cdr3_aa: CASSDLSGGGSLYNEQFF

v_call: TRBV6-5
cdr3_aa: CAGAGVRGYEQYF

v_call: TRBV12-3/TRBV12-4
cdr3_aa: CASIPGSQETQYF

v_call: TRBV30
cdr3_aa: CAWSVGSSSYNEQFF

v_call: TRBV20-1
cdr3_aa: CSARAGTPYGYTF

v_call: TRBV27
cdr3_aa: CASSPFSGGPRADTQYF

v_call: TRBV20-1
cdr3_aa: CSARERGEEKLFF

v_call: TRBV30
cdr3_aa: CAWKDSDEKLFF

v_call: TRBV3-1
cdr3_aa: CAIESADSYEQYF

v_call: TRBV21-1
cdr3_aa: CASSKAGLPRAPNEQFF

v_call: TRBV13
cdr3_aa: CASSKSSGRLGVADTQYF

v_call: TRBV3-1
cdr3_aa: CASSQGDRGMDIQFF

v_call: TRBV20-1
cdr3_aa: CSARDGTSGRTDTQYF

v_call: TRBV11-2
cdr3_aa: CASSHKSGRGDNEQYF

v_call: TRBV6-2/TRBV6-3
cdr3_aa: CASRPLLLQGRGNGYTF

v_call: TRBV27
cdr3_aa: CASSKARGTYEQYF

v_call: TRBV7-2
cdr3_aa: CASSLVPTKREQFF

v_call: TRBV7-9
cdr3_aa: CASSAGNNEQFF

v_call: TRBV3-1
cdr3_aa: CASSQWSNQPQHF

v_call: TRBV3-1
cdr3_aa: CASSQDPSGRLCYNEQFF

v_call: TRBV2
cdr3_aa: CASSEEQGISYEQYF

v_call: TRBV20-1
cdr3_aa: CSAIPGPWNSPLHF

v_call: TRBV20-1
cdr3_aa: CSGGWNTEAFF

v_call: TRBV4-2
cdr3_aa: CASSRQGSYEQYF

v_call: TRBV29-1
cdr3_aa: CGFDRVDTEAFF

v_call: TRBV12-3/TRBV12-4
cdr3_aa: CASSLARSADTQYF

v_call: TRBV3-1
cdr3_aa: CASSQELWTGAEQYF

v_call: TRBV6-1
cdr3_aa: CASSDGPFSNRPQHF

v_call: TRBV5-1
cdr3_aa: CASSLPSGAYEQYF

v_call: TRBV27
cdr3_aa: CASSFGRTGTHSYEQYF

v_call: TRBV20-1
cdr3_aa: CSARDLAHVAKNIQYF

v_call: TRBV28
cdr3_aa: CASSYPGPFNEKLFF

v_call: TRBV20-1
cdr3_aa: CSARGKNQPQHF

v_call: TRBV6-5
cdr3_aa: CASRLSGGGYNEQFF

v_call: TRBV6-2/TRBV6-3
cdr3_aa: CASRTHQGYNEQFF

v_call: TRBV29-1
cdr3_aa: CSASGLAGVADTQYF

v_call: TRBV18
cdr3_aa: CASSPGALTGELFF

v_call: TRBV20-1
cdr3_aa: CSASLRLADTQYF